Sequencing of this TCR beta chain was carried out in a study of T cell repertoires in cytomegalovirus infection. Turning to the study itself: Both CMV infection and a matching HLA type were indicated by public TCR beta signatures. General study points: Of the TCR beta families, the public ones yielded a cumulative frequency that identified carriers of CMV plus the relevant HLA. CMV-specific TCR beta clonotypes restricted by HLA-C were the ones dominating the ex vivo response.

The sample holds many counts of this clonotype. Its antigen is not identified. MiXCR, applied by TCRdb to the reads, yields one record per CDR3 protein. This sample has approximately 490,000 distinct CDR3 sequences, with around 10% found just once. The germline V gene encodes CDR1 MNHNS and CDR2 SASEGT. Germline trimming cut 3 bases from V and 4 bases from J; bases unmatched to any gene: 2. The CDR3 has 14 amino acids. The clonotype comes from a human donor in good health (CMV status not recorded). Some clones in this sample may be carry-over from other donors' samples. The sample was PBMCs. The chain has TRBV6-1 and TRBJ1-2, with TRBD1 identical over 10 bases. The CDR3 region is CASSERDRGYGYTF. CDR3 nucleotide sequence: TGTGCCAGCAGTGAGCGGGACAGGGGCTATGGCTACACCTTC.